The TCR beta chain described here comes from a study of shared clonotypes between healthy human individuals. Using immunoSEQ multiplex PCR, the repertoire was profiled, and TCRdb retains in-frame clones only, with some absent. The table has about 2.3 million clones, more than 80% seen once; the top ten hold 0.39%. Memory CD4+ cells were the fraction left after CD45RA+ naive selection. Findings and limits, study-wide: Investigators collected only blood, and repertoires in tissues likely differ. Generation probabilities of non-shared clonotypes were lower (relative to those shared by all four donors). Naive subsets tended to show greater estimated richness than memory subsets.

Comment on this clone: Its antigen is unidentified.

V lost 4 bases to trimming and J lost 8 bases; unmatched junction nucleotides: 4. The CDR3 contains 12 residues. Germline lookup yields CDR1 SGHVS and CDR2 FQNEAQ. The TCR was taken from a man between 18 and 35 years old in good health. Some clones in this sample may be carry-over from other donors' samples. The chain joins TRBV7-8 to TRBJ1-1, with 7 bases that match TRBD1. Sequences were obtained from naive CD4+ T cells from PBMCs. Subset described: CD45RA+ positively selected. Here the CDR3 DNA reads TGTGCCAGCAGCTCCATAGGGGGCGAAGCTTTCTTT. This translates into CASSSIGGEAFF.